This T cell receptor beta chain appears in the sequencing data of a study of shared clonotypes between healthy human individuals. V was pared by 4 bases and J by 1 base, with 9 bases between. The germline CDR1 and CDR2 sequences are SGHNT and YYREEE (reference sequence). This CDR3 contains 14 residues. The assay was immunoSEQ multiplex PCR, and TCRdb's table has in-frame clones only and misses some. The sample includes approximately 330,000 clones, around 70% of them seen just once. The material sequenced was memory CD4+ T cells sorted from blood. Described subset: CD45RA-negative fraction. This sequence originates from a man between 25 and 39 years old in good health. This chain joins TRBV5-4 and TRBJ2-1; D gene uncertain. Written as DNA, the CDR3 is TGTGCCAGCAGCGCAAGGTCTTCCTACAATGAGCAGTTCTTC. Amino acid sequence: CASSARSSYNEQFF.